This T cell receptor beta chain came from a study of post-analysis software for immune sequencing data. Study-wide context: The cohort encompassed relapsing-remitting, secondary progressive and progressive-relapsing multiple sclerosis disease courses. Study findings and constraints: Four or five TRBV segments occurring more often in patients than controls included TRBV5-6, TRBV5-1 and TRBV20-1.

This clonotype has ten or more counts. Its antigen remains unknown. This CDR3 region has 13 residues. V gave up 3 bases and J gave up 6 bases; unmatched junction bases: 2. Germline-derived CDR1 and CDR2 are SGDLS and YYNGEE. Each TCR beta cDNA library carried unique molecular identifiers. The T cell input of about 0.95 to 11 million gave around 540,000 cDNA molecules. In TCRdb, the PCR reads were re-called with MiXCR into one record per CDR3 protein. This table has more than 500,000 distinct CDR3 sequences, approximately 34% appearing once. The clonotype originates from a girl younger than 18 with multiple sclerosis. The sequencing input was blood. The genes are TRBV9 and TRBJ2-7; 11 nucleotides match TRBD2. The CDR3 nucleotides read TGTGCCAGCAGCGCCCTAGCGGGGGGCGAGCAGTACTTC. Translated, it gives CASSALAGGEQYF.